The 10 T cell receptor beta chains below come from one sample, sequenced in a study of shared clonotypes between healthy human individuals. Sequencing was performed with immunoSEQ multiplex PCR; in TCRdb, only in-frame clones are kept and a portion is missing. There are 950,000 to 1,200,000 clones in the sample; roughly 80% occur only once, and 0.89% lies in the top ten. The sample consisted of memory CD4+ T cells from PBMCs. The subset denotes: CD45RA-negative fraction. These receptors came from a man between 18 and 29 years old in good health. Some clones in this sample may be carry-over from other donors' samples.

The CDR3 nucleotides are TGCAGCGTCTCCGGGACAGGGGGCAGATACACTGAAGCTTTCTTT. As protein: CSVSGTGGRYTEAFF. The chain carries TRBV29-1 and TRBJ1-1; TRBD1 matches at 12 bases. Germline trimming cut 6 bases from V and 3 bases from J; bases unmatched to any gene: 8. The CDR3 runs 15 residues. Germline V CDR1 and CDR2: SQVTM, ANQGSEA.

The J gene is TRBJ1-1, the V gene TRBV28; TRBD1 aligns across 11 bases. The CDR3 has 16 amino acids. With 2 bases clipped from V and 4 bases from J, the junction kept 6 bases outside the gene matches. Germline V gene lookup returns CDR1 MDHEN and CDR2 SYDVKM. The CDR3 region has the DNA TGTGCCAGCAGTTTAGCCGACGGGACAGGGGGCACTGAAGCTTTCTTT. Translating it yields CASSLADGTGGTEAFF.

To note about this clone: This specimen includes other DNA sequences encoding the same CDR3. The chain combines TRBV4-2 with TRBJ2-7; D possibly corresponds to TRBD1 (6 bases). Trimming removed 3 bases at V and 0 bases at J, with 9 bases between. There are 14 residues in the CDR3. Germline V gene data show CDR1 as LGHNA and CDR2 as YNFKEQ. CDR3 region: CASSQDSVSYEQYF. In DNA form, the CDR3 reads TGTGCCAGCAGCCAGGACAGCGTCTCCTACGAGCAGTACTTC.

This clone appeared a few times. The CDR3 bases are TGTGCCAGTAGGACCCTGGCGGCTGGGTATGGCTACACCTTC. This translates into CASRTLAAGYGYTF. The chain uses TRBV19 and TRBJ1-2; D gene ambiguous. Trimming cost V 6 bases and J 5 bases, with 16 bases left between them. The CDR3 consists of 14 residues. The germline V gene encodes CDR1 LNHDA and CDR2 SQIVND (reference sequence).

This sequence joins TRBV27 and TRBJ2-7, with 10 positions matching TRBD1. V shed 8 bases, J shed 0 bases, and the junction held 4 bases outside the gene matches. The CDR3 runs to 14 residues. CDR1 and CDR2 (germline): MNHEY, SMNVEV (reference sequence). The CDR3 sequence is CASGRDRGSYEQYF. The CDR3 region has the DNA TGTGCCAGCGGCCGGGACAGGGGCTCCTACGAGCAGTACTTC.

The J gene is TRBJ1-1, the V gene TRBV28; D gene ambiguous. The CDR3 totals 14 residues. Looked up from germline, CDR1 is MDHEN and CDR2 is SYDVKM. This CDR3 is CAVTGGRKNTEAFF. DNA of the CDR3: TGTGCTGTAACGGGAGGGAGGAAGAACACTGAAGCTTTCTTT.

The genes are TRBV7-2 and TRBJ2-1; 11 bases align to TRBD2. The V gene end was trimmed by 5 bases and the J gene end by 7 bases; junction bases not matched to a gene: 13. The CDR3 loop spans 17 amino acids. Germline loops: CDR1 SGHTA, CDR2 FQGNSA. Here the CDR3 reads CASSLHTSGSPSNEQFF. In nucleotides, the CDR3 is TGTGCCAGCAGCCTCCACACTAGCGGGAGTCCGAGTAATGAGCAGTTCTTC.

This clone was counted ten times or more. This chain connects TRBV5-6 to TRBJ1-1; no clear D. V gave up 5 bases and J gave up 3 bases, with 14 bases separating them. This CDR3 contains 14 residues. The germline V gene encodes CDR1 SGHDT and CDR2 YYEEEE. The CDR3 here is CASSFIGRYTEAFF. Written as DNA, the CDR3 is TGTGCCAGCAGTTTCATTGGCCGCTACACTGAAGCTTTCTTT.

The chain combines TRBV6-1 with TRBJ2-5, with D possibly matching TRBD2 (5 bases). CDR1 MNHNS and CDR2 SASEGT come from the germline V gene. The germline V and J ends were trimmed by 3 bases and 4 bases, with 18 bases remaining between them. This CDR3 comprises 16 residues. Here the CDR3 reads CASSDRRAPPGETQYF. CDR3 sequence (DNA): TGTGCCAGCAGTGATCGGCGGGCCCCCCCCGGAGAGACCCAGTACTTC.

The V and J genes are TRBV2 and TRBJ2-2; the D call may be TRBD1 or TRBD2 (5 bases each). Deletions cut 7 bases from V and 2 bases from J, with 11 bases between. Germline loops: CDR1 SNHLY, CDR2 FYNNEI. CDR3 length: 14 amino acids. The CDR3 is CASIGTRNTGELFF. As DNA, the CDR3 is TGTGCCAGCATCGGGACCAGAAACACCGGGGAGCTGTTTTTT.